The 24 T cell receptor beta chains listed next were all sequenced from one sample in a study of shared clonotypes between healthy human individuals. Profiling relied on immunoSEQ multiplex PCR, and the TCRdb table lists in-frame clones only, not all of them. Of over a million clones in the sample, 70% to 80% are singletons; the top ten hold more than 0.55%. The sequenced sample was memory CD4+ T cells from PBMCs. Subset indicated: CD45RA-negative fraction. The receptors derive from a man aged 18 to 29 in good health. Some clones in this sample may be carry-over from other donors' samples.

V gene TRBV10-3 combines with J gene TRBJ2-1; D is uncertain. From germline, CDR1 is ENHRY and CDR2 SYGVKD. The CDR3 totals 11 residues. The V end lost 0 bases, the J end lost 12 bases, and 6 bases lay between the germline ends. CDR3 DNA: TGTGCCATCAGTGAGTCTATGGGGCAGTTCTTC. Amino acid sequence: CAISESMGQFF.

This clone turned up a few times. In DNA, the CDR3 is TGTGCCAGTAGTAGACGCAGCAGGGAAGATACGCAGTATTTT. This encodes CASSRRSREDTQYF. The rearrangement links TRBV19 to TRBJ2-3; D might be TRBD1 (5 bases). Germline CDR1 and CDR2: LNHDA and SQIVND (reference sequence). The V and J ends lost 4 bases and 5 bases respectively, with 13 bases between them. The CDR3 contains 14 residues.

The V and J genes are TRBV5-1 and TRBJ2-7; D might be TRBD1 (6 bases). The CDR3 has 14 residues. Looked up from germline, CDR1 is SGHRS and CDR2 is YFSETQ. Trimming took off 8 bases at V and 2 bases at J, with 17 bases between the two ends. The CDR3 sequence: CASGKQGPPYEQYF. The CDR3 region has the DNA TGCGCCAGTGGAAAACAGGGTCCCCCCTACGAGCAGTACTTC.

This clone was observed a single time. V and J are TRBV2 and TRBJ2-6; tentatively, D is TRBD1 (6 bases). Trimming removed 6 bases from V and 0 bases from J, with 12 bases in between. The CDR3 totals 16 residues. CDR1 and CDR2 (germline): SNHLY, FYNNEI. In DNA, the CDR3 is TGTGCCAGCAGCCCCGACAGGCCCTCTGGGGCCAACGTCCTGACTTTC. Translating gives CASSPDRPSGANVLTF.

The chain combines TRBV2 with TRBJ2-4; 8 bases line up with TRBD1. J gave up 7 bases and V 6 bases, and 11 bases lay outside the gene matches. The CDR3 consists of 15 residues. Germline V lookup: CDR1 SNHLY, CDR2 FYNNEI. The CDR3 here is CASSKTGVRENIQYF. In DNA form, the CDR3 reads TGTGCCAGCAGCAAGACAGGGGTTCGGGAGAACATTCAGTACTTC.

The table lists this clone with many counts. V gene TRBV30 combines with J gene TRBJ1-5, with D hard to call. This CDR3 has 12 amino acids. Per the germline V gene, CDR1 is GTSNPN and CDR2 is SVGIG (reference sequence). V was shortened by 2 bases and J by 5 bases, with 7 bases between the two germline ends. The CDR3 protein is CAWSTGDQPQHF. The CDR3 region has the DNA TGTGCCTGGAGTACCGGAGATCAGCCCCAGCATTTT. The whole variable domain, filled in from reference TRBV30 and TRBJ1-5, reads SQTIHQWPATLVQPVGSPLSLECTVEGTSNPNLYWYRQAAGRGLQLLFYSVGIGQISSEVPQNLSASRPQDRQFILSSKKLLLSDSGFYLCAWSTGDQPQHFGDGTRLSIL.

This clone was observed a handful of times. DNA of the CDR3: TGTGCCAGCAGCGTAGTAGTTAGGAACACTGAAGCTTTCTTT. Its protein is CASSVVVRNTEAFF. The V call is TRBV9, the J call TRBJ1-1; D gene unclear. The V end lost 0 bases, the J end lost 1 base, and 7 bases lay between the germline ends. CDR1 SGDLS and CDR2 YYNGEE come from the germline V gene. The CDR3 length is 14 residues.

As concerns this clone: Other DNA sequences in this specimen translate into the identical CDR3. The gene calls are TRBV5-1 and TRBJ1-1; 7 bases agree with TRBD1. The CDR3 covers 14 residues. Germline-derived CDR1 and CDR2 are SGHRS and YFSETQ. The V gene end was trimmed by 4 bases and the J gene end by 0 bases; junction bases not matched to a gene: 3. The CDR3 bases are TGCGCCAGCAGCGGAGGGGGCCTGAACACTGAAGCTTTCTTT. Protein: CASSGGGLNTEAFF.

The CDR3 loop is CASSSGTPRGYTF. CDR3 coding DNA: TGTGCCAGCAGCAGCGGGACCCCCAGGGGCTACACCTTC. V gene TRBV28 combines with J gene TRBJ1-2, with D possibly matching TRBD1 (5 bases). Germline V lookup: CDR1 MDHEN, CDR2 SYDVKM. The V end lost 6 bases, the J end lost 8 bases, and 16 bases lay between the germline ends. The CDR3 has 13 residues.

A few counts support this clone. CDR3: CSGDGRYGYTF. The CDR3 region has the DNA TGCAGTGGGGACGGAAGATATGGCTACACCTTC. The chain carries TRBV20-1 and TRBJ1-2, with D maybe TRBD1 (5 bases). The CDR3 spans 11 residues. The germline V gene has CDR1 DFQATT and CDR2 SNEGSKA (reference sequence). Trimming left V 7 bases short and J 5 bases short, with 11 bases between.

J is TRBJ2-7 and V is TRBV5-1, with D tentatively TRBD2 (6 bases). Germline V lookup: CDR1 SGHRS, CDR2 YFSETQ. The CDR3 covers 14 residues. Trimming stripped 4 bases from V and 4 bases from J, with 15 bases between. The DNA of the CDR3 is TGCGCCAGCAGCACCGCCGGGACTTATTACGAGCAGTACTTC. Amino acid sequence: CASSTAGTYYEQYF.

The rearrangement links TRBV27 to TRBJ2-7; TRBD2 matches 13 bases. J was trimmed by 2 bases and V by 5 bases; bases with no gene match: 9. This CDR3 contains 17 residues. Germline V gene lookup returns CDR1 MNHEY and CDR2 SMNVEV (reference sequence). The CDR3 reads CASSPGLAGSSPYEQYF. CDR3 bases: TGTGCCAGCAGTCCGGGACTAGCGGGGAGTTCCCCCTACGAGCAGTACTTC.

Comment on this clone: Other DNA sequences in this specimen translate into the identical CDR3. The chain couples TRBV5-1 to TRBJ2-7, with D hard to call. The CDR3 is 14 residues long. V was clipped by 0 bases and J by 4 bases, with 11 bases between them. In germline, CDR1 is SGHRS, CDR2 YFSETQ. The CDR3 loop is CASSLAGRSYEQYF. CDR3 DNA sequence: TGCGCCAGCAGCTTGGCCGGCAGAAGTTACGAGCAGTACTTC.

Here the CDR3 DNA reads TGTGCCAGCAGTAGGGTTGGTTTCTCTGGAAACACCATATATTTT. Translating gives CASSRVGFSGNTIYF. The V and J genes are TRBV27 and TRBJ1-3; D gene uncertain. Germline CDR1 MNHEY, CDR2 SMNVEV (reference sequence). Trimming shortened V by 5 bases and J by 0 bases, and 11 bases separated the two germline ends. The CDR3 runs to 15 residues.

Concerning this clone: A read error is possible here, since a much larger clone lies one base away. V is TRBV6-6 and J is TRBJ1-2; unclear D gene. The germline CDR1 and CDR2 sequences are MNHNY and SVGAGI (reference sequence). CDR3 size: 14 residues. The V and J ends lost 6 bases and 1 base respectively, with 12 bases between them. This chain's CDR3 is CASSTTWVNYGYTF. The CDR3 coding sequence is TGTGCCAGCAGCACCACATGGGTTAACTATGGCTACACCTTC.

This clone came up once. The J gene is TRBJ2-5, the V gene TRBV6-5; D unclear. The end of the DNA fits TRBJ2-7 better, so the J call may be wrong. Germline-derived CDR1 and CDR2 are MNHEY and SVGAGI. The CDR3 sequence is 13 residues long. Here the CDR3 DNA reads TGTGCCAGCCGCACGAAGGTCTCCTACGAGCAGTACTTC. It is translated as CASRTKVSYEQYF.

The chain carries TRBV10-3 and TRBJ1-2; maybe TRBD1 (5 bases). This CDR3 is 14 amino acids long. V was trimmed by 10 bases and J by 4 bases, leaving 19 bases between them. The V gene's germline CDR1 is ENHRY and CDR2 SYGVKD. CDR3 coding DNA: TGTGCCACCGAAGACGGGGTAAGGGGCTATGGCTACACCTTC. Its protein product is CATEDGVRGYGYTF.

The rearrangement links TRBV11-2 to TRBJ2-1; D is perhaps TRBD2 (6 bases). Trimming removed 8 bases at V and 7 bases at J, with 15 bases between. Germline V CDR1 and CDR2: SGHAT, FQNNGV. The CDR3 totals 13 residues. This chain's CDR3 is CASRIAGSNEQFF. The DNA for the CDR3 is TGTGCCAGCCGTATCGCGGGATCGAATGAGCAGTTCTTC. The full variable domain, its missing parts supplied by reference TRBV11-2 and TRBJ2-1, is EAGVAQSPRYKIIEKRQSVAFWCNPISGHATLYWYQQILGQGPKLLIQFQNNGVVDDSQLPKDRFSAERLKGVDSTLKIQPAKLEDSAVYLCASRIAGSNEQFFGPGTRLTVL.

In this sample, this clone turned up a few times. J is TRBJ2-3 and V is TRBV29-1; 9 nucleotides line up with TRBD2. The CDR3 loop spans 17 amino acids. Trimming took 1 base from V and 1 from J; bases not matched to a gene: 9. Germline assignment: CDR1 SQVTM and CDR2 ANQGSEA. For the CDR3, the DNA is TGCAGCGTTGAAGGCGGGAGGGCGTCGATAGGCACAGATACGCAGTATTTT. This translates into CSVEGGRASIGTDTQYF.

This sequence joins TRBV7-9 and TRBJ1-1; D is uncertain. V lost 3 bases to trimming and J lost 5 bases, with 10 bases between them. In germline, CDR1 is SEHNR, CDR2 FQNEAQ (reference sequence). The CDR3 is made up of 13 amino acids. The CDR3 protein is CASSFSPDTEAFF. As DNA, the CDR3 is TGTGCCAGCAGCTTCTCTCCAGATACTGAAGCTTTCTTT. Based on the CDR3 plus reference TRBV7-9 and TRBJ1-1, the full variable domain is DTGVSQNPRHKITKRGQNVTFRCDPISEHNRLYWYRQTLGQGPEFLTYFQNEAQLEKSRLLSDRFSAERPKGSFSTLEIQRTEQGDSAMYLCASSFSPDTEAFFGQGTRLTVV.

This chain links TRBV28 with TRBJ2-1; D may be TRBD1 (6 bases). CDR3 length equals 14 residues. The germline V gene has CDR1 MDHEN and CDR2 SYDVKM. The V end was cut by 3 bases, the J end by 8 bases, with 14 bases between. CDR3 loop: CASSLTGHRDEQFF. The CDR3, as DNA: TGTGCCAGCAGTTTGACAGGCCATAGGGATGAGCAGTTCTTC.

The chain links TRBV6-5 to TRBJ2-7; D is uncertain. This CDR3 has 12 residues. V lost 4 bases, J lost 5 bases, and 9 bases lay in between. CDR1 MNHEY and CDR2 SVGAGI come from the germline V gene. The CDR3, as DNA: TGTGCCAGCAGTTCCAGGCTAGACGAGCAGTACTTC. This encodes CASSSRLDEQYF.

The CDR3, as DNA: TGTGCCAGCAGCTCTTCCCCGGGCCAAATACGCTCCTACGAGCAGTACTTC. It yields the protein CASSSSPGQIRSYEQYF. The V gene is TRBV7-8, the J gene TRBJ2-7; D gene ambiguous. Per germline, CDR1 SGHVS and CDR2 FQNEAQ. CDR3 length: 17 residues. Trimming removed 4 bases from V and 0 bases from J, with 19 bases in between.

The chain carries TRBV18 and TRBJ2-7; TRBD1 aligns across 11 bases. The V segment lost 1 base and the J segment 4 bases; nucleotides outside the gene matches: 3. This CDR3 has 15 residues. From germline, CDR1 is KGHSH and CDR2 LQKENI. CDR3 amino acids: CASSPQGQGVYEQYF. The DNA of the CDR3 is TGTGCCAGCTCACCACAGGGACAGGGGGTATACGAGCAGTACTTC.